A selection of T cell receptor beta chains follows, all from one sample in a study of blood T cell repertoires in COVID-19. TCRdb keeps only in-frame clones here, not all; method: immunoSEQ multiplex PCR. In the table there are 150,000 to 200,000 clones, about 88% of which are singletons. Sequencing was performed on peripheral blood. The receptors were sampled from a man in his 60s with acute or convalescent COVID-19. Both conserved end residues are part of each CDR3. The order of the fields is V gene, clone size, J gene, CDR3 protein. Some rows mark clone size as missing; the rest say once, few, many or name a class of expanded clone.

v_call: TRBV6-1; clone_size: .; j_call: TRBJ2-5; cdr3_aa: CASSEQGLAGRETQYF
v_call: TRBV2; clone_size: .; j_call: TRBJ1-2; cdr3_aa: CASSRGQGASYGYTF
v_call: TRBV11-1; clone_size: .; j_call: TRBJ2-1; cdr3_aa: CASSLGSGGDNEQFF
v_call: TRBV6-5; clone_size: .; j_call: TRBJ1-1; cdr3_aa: CASRRDRPTEAFF
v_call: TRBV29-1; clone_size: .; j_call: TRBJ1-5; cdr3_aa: CSARTGSGNQPQHF
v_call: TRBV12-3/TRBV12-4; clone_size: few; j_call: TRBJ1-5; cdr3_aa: CASSFGGEQPQHF
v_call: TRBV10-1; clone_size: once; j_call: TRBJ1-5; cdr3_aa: CASSEPFLLGQPSNQPQHF
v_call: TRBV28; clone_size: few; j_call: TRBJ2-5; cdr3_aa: CASSLRGPGEETQYF
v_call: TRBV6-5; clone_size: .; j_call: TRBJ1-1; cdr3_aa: CASSYRGNTEAFF
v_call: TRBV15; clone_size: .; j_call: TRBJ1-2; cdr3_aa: CATSRDKRVQELPYGYTF
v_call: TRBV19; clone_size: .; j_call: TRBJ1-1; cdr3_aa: CASSTGLLNAEAFF
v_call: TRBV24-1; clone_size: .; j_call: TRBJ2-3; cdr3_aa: CATSDRGGLYTQYF
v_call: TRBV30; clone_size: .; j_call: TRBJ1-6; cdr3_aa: CAWIPTGQAANSPLHF
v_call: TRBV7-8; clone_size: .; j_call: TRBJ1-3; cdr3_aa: CASSLGGTGKSGNTIYF